The clone carrying this T cell receptor (beta chain) was observed many times. The target antigen is unknown. The record originates from a study of T cells in Graves' hyperthyroidism and ophthalmopathy. Study summary: Any treatment followed the collection of peripheral blood at initial diagnosis. Study findings and constraints: A model of 13 V-J features distinguished ophthalmopathy from stable hyperthyroidism.

In patients aged 18 to 65, hyperthyroidism was newly diagnosed, with duration under 2 months. Uncontrolled infection, other autoimmune disease, pregnancy or lactation led to exclusion. RNA transcripts provided the source from which TCR beta CDR3 regions were amplified. A first-round RT-PCR of the TCR CDR3 used the HTBI primer set. TCRdb fed the multiplex PCR reads into MiXCR, producing one record per CDR3 protein. The sample includes some 460,000 distinct CDR3 sequences, less than 20% of them seen just once. The CDR3 totals 19 residues. V was clipped by 5 bases and J by 3 bases; unmatched bases: 11. CDR1 and CDR2 (germline): PRHDT, FYEKMQ (reference sequence).

Sample: blood. The V and J genes are TRBV13 and TRBJ2-2; 14 nucleotides match TRBD2. The sequence was collected from a woman aged 18-29 years with Graves' hyperthyroidism. The CDR3 nucleotides are TGTGCCAGCAGCCCCGCGACTAGCGGGAGGGCCTGGCACACCGGGGAGCTGTTTTTT. Encoded protein: CASSPATSGRAWHTGELFF.